The sequence of this T cell receptor (beta chain) was determined in a study of T cell responses to AZD1222 COVID-19 vaccine. Trimming took off 3 bases at V and 8 bases at J, with 8 bases between the two ends. The CDR3 sequence is 12 residues long. Germline V gene lookup returns CDR1 MDHEN and CDR2 SYDVKM. Here immunoSEQ multiplex PCR was the method, and the copy in TCRdb shows in-frame clones only, minus some. The sample lists approximately 170,000 clones, around 93% occurring once. Here the sequenced sample was peripheral blood, taken on day 0 of AZD1222 vaccination. This TCR derives from an adult in good health. The chain combines TRBV28 with TRBJ1-3; possibly TRBD1 for D (6 bases). The CDR3 reads CASSFNRDTIYF. In DNA, the CDR3 is TGTGCCAGCAGTTTCAACAGGGACACCATATATTTT.